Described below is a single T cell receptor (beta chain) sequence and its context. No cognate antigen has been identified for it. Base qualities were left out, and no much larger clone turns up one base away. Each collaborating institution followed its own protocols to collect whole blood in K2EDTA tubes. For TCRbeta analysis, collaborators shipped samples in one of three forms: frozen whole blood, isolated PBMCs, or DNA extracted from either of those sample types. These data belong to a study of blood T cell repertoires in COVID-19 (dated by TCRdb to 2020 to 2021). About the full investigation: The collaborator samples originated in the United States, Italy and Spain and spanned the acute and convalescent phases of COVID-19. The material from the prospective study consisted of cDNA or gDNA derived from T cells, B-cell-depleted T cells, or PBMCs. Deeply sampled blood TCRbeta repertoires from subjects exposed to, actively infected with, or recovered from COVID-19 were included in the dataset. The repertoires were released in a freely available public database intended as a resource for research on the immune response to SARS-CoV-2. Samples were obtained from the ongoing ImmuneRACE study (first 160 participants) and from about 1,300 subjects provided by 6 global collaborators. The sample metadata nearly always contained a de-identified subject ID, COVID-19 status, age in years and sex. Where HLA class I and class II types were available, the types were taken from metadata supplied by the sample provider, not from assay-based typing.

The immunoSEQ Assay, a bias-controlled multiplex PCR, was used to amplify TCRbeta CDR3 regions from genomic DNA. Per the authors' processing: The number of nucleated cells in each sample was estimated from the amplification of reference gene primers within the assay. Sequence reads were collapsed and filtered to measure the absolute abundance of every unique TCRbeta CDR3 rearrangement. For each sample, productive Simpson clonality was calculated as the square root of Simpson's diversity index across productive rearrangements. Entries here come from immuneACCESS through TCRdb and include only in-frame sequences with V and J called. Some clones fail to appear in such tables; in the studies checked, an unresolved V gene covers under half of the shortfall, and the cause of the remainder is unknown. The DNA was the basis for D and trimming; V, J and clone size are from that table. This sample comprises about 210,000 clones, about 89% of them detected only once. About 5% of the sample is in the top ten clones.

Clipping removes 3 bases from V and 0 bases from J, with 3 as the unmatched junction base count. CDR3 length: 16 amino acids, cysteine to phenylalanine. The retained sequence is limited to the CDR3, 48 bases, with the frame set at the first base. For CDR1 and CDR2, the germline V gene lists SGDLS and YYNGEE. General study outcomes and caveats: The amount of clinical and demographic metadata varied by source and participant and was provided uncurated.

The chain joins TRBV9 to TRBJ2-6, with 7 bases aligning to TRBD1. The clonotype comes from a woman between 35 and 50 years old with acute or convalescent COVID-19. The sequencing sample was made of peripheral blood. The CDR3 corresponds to CASSGTGLSGANVLTF. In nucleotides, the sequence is TGTGCCAGCAGCGGGACAGGCCTCTCTGGGGCCAACGTCCTGACTTTC.